Listed below are T cell receptor beta chains from one sample, sequenced in a study of T cell responses to AZD1222 COVID-19 vaccine. Produced via immunoSEQ multiplex PCR; TCRdb's table is partial and in-frame only. Found here are fewer than 120,000 clones, about 95% of them singletons; the top ten hold 2.9%. This specimen was peripheral blood, taken 28 days after the second AZD1222 dose. The receptor source for this set is an adult who received the AZD1222 COVID-19 vaccine. The CDR3 runs from the conserved cysteine through the conserved F or W. D genes are given only for firm matches. Not every row has a clone size; where given, it reads once, few, many or a size class.

abundance | d_gene | j_gene | v_gene | CDR3aa | CDR3nt
- | TRBD1 | TRBJ1-2 | TRBV11-2 | CASRSNRDRGDYGYTF | TGTGCCAGCAGAAGCAACCGGGACAGGGGAGACTATGGCTACACCTTC
- | - | TRBJ1-4 | TRBV7-6 | CASSLRIRPSGEKLFF | TGTGCCAGCAGCTTAAGGATCAGGCCTTCTGGGGAAAAACTGTTTTTT
- | TRBD1 | TRBJ1-3 | TRBV19 | CASAGQGSGNTIYF | TGTGCCAGCGCGGGACAGGGGTCTGGAAACACCATATATTTT
- | - | TRBJ1-2 | TRBV19 | CASRRSIGYTF | TGTGCCAGTAGAAGATCGATAGGCTACACCTTC
- | TRBD1 | TRBJ2-4 | TRBV10-3 | CAMISRDRGHIQYF | TGTGCCATGATTAGCCGGGACAGGGGACACATTCAGTACTTC
- | - | TRBJ1-6 | TRBV4-1 | CASSQGSSYNSPLHF | TGCGCCAGCAGCCAGGGGTCCTCCTATAATTCACCCCTCCACTTT
- | - | TRBJ2-1 | TRBV6-1 | CASSEIASEQFF | TGTGCCAGCAGTGAAATAGCAAGTGAGCAGTTCTTC
- | TRBD2 | TRBJ2-7 | TRBV11-2 | CASSFSGGGGLGEQYF | TGTGCCAGCAGCTTTAGCGGGGGCGGGGGCTTAGGCGAGCAGTACTTC
- | - | TRBJ1-5 | TRBV27 | CASSREGDYSNQPQHF | TGTGCCAGCAGTAGGGAGGGAGATTATAGCAATCAGCCCCAGCATTTT
- | - | TRBJ1-5 | TRBV12-5 | CASGLVDANQPQHF | TGTGCTAGTGGTTTGGTGGACGCAAATCAGCCCCAGCATTTT
- | - | TRBJ1-1 | TRBV4-1 | CASSQGRTVQRTEAFF | TGCGCCAGCAGCCAAGGTCGTACCGTACAGCGAACTGAAGCTTTCTTT
once | - | TRBJ2-2 | TRBV7-6 | CASSPRPTKNTGELFF | TGTGCCAGCAGCCCAAGACCGACTAAGAACACCGGGGAGCTGTTTTTT
- | - | TRBJ1-2 | TRBV15 | CATSRAPSGNYGYTF | TGTGCCACCAGCAGAGCCCCCTCGGGCAACTATGGCTACACCTTC
- | TRBD2 | TRBJ2-1 | TRBV5-4 | CASSLAGGTYNEQFF | TGTGCCAGCAGCTTGGCGGGAGGGACCTACAATGAGCAGTTCTTC
- | TRBD1 | TRBJ2-2 | TRBV5-4 | CASSRDRVNTGELFF | TGTGCCAGCAGCCGGGACAGGGTTAACACCGGGGAGCTGTTTTTT
- | TRBD1 | TRBJ1-2 | TRBV23-1 | CASSQDRAGYGYTF | TGCGCCAGCAGTCAAGACAGGGCCGGCTATGGCTACACCTTC
- | - | TRBJ1-2 | TRBV27 | CASRMRGLGYGYTF | TGTGCCAGCAGAATGAGGGGTTTGGGCTATGGCTACACCTTC
once | TRBD2 | TRBJ2-3 | TRBV27 | CASSLTSGGPASTDTQYF | TGTGCCAGCAGTTTAACTAGCGGGGGGCCCGCTAGCACAGATACGCAGTATTTT
- | - | TRBJ2-4 | TRBV29-1 | CSVGGRHF | TGCAGCGTTGGGGGGCGTCACTTC
- | - | TRBJ1-3 | TRBV7-8 | CASSINSNRVSGNTIYF | TGTGCCAGCAGCATCAATTCGAACAGGGTTTCTGGAAACACCATATATTTT
- | - | TRBJ2-7 | TRBV11-2 | CASSLMLDEIESYEQYF | TGTGCCAGCAGCTTAATGCTTGACGAAATAGAGTCCTACGAGCAGTACTTC
- | TRBD2 | TRBJ2-1 | TRBV24-1 | CATSDSLAGAGNEQFF | TGTGCCACCAGTGATTCCCTAGCGGGAGCAGGGAATGAGCAGTTCTTC
- | - | TRBJ2-7 | TRBV19 | CASSIGGTEQYF | TGTGCCAGTAGTATAGGGGGCACCGAGCAGTACTTC
- | - | TRBJ1-1 | TRBV5-4 | CASSLAWSGNTEAFF | TGTGCCAGCAGCTTGGCCTGGTCGGGGAACACTGAAGCTTTCTTT
- | - | TRBJ2-5 | TRBV6-4 | CASSDSNRHPTTQYF | TGTGCCAGCAGTGACTCGAATCGTCACCCTACGACCCAGTACTTC
- | TRBD1 | TRBJ1-1 | TRBV11-2 | CATARQGDNTEAFF | TGTGCCACCGCGAGACAGGGTGATAACACTGAAGCTTTCTTT
- | - | TRBJ1-5 | TRBV25-1 | CASSELGGWEPQHF | TGTGCCAGCAGTGAACTAGGGGGGTGGGAGCCCCAGCATTTT
- | TRBD1 | TRBJ1-3 | TRBV18 | CASSPRTGTSSGNTIYF | TGTGCCAGCTCACCCAGGACAGGGACGAGCTCTGGAAACACCATATATTTT
once | - | TRBJ2-7 | TRBV12-5 | CASGLGAGRGVYEQYF | TGTGCTAGTGGTTTGGGAGCCGGACGTGGGGTCTACGAGCAGTACTTC
once | - | TRBJ1-1 | TRBV29-1 | CSACPWNTEAFF | TGCAGCGCCTGCCCCTGGAACACTGAAGCTTTCTTT
- | TRBD2 | TRBJ2-3 | TRBV29-1 | CSVELAGVADTQYF | TGCAGCGTTGAACTAGCGGGAGTCGCAGATACGCAGTATTTT
- | - | TRBJ2-7 | TRBV7-9 | CASSLGPGADNEQYF | TGTGCCAGCAGCTTAGGTCCGGGGGCGGATAACGAGCAGTACTTC
few | - | TRBJ2-3 | TRBV5-1 | CASYPGVVTDTQYF | TGCGCCAGCTATCCGGGAGTAGTCACAGATACGCAGTATTTT
- | TRBD2 | TRBJ2-1 | TRBV5-4 | CASTPGLAVLDEQFF | TGTGCCAGCACCCCGGGACTAGCGGTCCTTGATGAGCAGTTCTTC
once | - | TRBJ2-3 | TRBV7-9 | CASSSDYPDTQYF | TGTGCCAGCAGCTCCGACTATCCAGATACGCAGTATTTT
- | TRBD2 | TRBJ2-1 | TRBV7-9 | CASSAGTSGGDEQFF | TGTGCCAGCAGCGCCGGGACTAGCGGGGGGGATGAGCAGTTCTTC
once | TRBD1 | TRBJ1-4 | TRBV4-1 | CASSPSWTGNNEKLFF | TGCGCCAGCAGCCCTTCTTGGACAGGGAATAATGAAAAACTGTTTTTT